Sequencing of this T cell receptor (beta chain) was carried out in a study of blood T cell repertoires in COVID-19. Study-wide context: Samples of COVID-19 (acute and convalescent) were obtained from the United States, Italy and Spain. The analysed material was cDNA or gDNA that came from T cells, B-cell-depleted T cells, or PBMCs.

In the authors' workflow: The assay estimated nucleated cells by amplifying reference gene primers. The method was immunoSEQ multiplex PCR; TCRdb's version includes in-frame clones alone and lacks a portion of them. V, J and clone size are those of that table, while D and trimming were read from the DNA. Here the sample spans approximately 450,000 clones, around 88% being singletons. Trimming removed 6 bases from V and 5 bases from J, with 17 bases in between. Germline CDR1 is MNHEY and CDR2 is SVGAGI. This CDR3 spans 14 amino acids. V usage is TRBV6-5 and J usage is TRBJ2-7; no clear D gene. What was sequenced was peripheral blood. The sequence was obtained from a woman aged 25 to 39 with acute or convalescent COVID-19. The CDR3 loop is CASSPYTDWDEQYF. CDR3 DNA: TGTGCCAGCAGCCCCTACACAGATTGGGACGAGCAGTACTTC.